This T cell receptor (beta chain) was found in a study of cytomegalovirus exposure and HLA in healthy donors. The J segment lost 7 bases and the V segment lost 5 bases, leaving 8 bases of the junction unmatched. Germline CDR1 reads MDHEN; CDR2 reads SYDVKM. The CDR3 runs 15 residues. Primers: 60 Vbeta forward and 13 Jbeta reverse. Assay used: immunoSEQ multiplex PCR; TCRdb lists only in-frame clones, some missing. The repertoire includes about 200,000 clones, approximately 80% of them detected once, and about 2.8% sits in the top ten. Sequencing used PBMCs. The TCR was taken from a woman in her twenties or thirties in good health and CMV-seronegative. V is TRBV28 and J is TRBJ2-2, with 9 bases identical to TRBD1. CDR3 in DNA: TGTGCCAGCAGTACTTACAGGGGGCGAGACGGGGAGCTGTTTTTT. Translation gives CASSTYRGRDGELFF.